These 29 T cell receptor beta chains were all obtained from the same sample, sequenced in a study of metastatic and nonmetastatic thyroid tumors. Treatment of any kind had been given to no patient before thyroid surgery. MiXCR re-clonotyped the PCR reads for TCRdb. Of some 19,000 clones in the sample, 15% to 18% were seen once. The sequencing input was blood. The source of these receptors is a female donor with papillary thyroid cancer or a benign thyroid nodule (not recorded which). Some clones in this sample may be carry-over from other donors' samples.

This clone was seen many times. CDR3 bases: TGTGCCAGCAGTCTTCCGGGACAGGGCCTCAATGAGCAGTTCTTC. This gives the protein CASSLPGQGLNEQFF. V usage is TRBV28 and J usage is TRBJ2-1; 9 bases align to TRBD1. This CDR3 spans 15 amino acids. Germline CDR1 is MDHEN and CDR2 is SYDVKM. Germline trimming cut 5 bases from V and 6 bases from J; bases unmatched to any gene: 8.

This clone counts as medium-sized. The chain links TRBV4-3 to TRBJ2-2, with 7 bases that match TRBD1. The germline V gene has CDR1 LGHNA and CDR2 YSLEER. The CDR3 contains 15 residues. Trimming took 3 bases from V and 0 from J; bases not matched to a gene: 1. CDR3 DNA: TGCGCCAGCAGCCATGACAGGGCGAACACCGGGGAGCTGTTTTTT. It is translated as CASSHDRANTGELFF.

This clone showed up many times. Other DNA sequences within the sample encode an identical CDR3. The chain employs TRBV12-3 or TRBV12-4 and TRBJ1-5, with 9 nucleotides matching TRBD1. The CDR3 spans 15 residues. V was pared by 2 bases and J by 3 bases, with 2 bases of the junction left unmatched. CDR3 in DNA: TGTGCCAGCAGTTTATGGACAGGGGTCAATCAGCCCCAGCATTTT. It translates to CASSLWTGVNQPQHF.

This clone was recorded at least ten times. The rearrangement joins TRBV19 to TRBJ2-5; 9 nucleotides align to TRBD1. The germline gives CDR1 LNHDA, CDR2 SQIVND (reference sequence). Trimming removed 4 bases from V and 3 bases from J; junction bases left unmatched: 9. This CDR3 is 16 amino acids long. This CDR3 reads CASSTAGTGLKETQYF. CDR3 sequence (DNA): TGTGCCAGTAGTACTGCGGGGACAGGGCTTAAAGAGACCCAGTACTTC.

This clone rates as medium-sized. The CDR3 DNA is TGCAGCATACGACAGGGATTGAACACTGAAGCTTTCTTT. Its protein product is CSIRQGLNTEAFF. This chain links TRBV29-1 with TRBJ1-1; TRBD1 matches 7 bases. The CDR3 is 13 residues long. CDR1 is SQVTM, CDR2 ANQGSEA, per germline. The junction had 6 bases not matched to a gene; V was cut back by 8 bases and J by 0 bases.

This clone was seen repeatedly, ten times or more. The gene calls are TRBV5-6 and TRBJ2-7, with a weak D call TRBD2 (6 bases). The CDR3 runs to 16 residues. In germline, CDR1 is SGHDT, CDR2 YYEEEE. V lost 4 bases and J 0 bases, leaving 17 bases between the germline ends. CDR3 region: CASSKILAVSSYEQYF. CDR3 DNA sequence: TGTGCCAGCAGCAAAATCTTAGCGGTGAGCTCCTACGAGCAGTACTTC.

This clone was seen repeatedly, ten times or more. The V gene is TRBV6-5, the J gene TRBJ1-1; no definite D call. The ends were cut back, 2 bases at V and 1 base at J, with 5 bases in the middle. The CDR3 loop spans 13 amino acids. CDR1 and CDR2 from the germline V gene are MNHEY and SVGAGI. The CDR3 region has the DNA TGTGCCAGCAGTTACGGAACGAACACTGAAGCTTTCTTT. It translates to CASSYGTNTEAFF.

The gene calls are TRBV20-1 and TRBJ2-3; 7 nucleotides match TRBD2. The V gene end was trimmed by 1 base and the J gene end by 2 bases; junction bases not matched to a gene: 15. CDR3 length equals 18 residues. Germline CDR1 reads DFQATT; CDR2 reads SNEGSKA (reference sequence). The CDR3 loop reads CSARGPQSGDSHTDTQYF. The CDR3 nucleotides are TGCAGTGCTAGAGGCCCACAGAGCGGGGACTCCCACACAGATACGCAGTATTTT.

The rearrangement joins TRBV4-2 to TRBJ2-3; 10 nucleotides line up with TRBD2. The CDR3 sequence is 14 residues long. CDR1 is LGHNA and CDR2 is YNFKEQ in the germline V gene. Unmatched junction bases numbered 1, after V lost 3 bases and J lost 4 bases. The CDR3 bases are TGTGCCAGCAGCCAGACTAGCGGGTCAGATACGCAGTATTTT. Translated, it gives CASSQTSGSDTQYF.

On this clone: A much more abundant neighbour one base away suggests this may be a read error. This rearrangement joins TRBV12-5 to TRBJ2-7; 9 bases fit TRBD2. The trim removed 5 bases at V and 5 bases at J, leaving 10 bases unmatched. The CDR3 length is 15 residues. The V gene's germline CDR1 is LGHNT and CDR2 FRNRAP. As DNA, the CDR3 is TGTGCTAGTGGTCAAGGGACTAGCAGGAAGGACGAGCAGTACTTC. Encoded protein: CASGQGTSRKDEQYF. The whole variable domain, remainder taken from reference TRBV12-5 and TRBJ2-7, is DARVTQTPRHKVTEMGQEVTMRCQPILGHNTVFWYRQTMMQGLELLAYFRNRAPLDDSGMPKDRFSAEMPDATLATLKIQPSEPRDSAVYFCASGQGTSRKDEQYFGPGTRLTVT.

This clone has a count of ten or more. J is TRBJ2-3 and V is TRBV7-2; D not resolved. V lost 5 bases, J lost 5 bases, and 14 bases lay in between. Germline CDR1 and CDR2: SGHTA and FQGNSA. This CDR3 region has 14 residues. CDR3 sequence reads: CASSVRPGRDTQYF. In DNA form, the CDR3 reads TGTGCCAGCAGCGTCCGCCCTGGAAGAGATACGCAGTATTTT.

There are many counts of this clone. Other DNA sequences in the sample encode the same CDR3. CDR3 in amino acids: CASSPGTGDEETQYF. The DNA for the CDR3 is TGCGCCAGCAGCCCCGGGACAGGGGATGAAGAGACCCAGTACTTC. V and J are TRBV4-3 and TRBJ2-5; 10 nucleotides agree with TRBD1. CDR3 length: 15 residues. In germline, CDR1 is LGHNA, CDR2 YSLEER. Losses at the gene ends were 4 bases for V and 3 bases for J; bases not matched to a gene: 5.

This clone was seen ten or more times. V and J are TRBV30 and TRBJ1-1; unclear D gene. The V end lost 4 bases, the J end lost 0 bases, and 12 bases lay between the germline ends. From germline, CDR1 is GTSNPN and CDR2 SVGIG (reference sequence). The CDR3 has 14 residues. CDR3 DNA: TGTGCCTGGATTAAGACAAAAATGAACACTGAAGCTTTCTTT. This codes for CAWIKTKMNTEAFF.

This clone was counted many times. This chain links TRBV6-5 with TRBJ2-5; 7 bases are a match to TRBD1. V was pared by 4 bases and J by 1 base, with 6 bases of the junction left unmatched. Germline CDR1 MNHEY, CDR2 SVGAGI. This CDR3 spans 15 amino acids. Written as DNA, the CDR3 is TGTGCCAGCAGTTCCTCGGGACAGTTCCAAGAGACCCAGTACTTC. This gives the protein CASSSSGQFQETQYF.

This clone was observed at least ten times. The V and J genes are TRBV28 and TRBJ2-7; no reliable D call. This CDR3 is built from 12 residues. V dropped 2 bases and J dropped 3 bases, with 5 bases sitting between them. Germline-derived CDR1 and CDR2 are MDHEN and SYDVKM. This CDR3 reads CASSLVGYEQYF. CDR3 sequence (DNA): TGTGCCAGCAGTTTAGTTGGCTACGAGCAGTACTTC.

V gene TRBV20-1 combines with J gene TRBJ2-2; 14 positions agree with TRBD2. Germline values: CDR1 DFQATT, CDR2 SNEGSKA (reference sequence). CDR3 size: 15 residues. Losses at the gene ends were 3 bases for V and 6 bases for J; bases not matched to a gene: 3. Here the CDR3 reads CSARSTSGRAGELFF. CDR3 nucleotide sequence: TGCAGTGCTAGGTCGACTAGCGGGAGGGCCGGGGAGCTGTTTTTT.

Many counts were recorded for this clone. Here the CDR3 reads CSVLQELGSYEQYF. The CDR3 DNA sequence: TGCAGCGTTCTTCAGGAATTGGGCTCCTACGAGCAGTACTTC. V is TRBV29-1 and J is TRBJ2-7; unclear D gene. The V and J ends lost 5 bases and 0 bases respectively, with 14 bases between them. The CDR3 is 14 residues long. The germline V gene has CDR1 SQVTM and CDR2 ANQGSEA.

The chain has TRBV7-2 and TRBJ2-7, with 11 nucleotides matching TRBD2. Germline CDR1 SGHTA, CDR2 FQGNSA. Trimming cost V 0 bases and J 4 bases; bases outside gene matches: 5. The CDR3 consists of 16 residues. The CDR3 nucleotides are TGTGCCAGCAGCTTAGCCCTAGCGGGAGGCCATTACGAGCAGTACTTC. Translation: CASSLALAGGHYEQYF.

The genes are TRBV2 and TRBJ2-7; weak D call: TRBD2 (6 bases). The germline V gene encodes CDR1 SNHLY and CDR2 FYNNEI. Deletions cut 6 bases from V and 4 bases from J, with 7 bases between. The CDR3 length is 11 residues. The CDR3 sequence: CASSGGYEQYF. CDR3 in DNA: TGTGCCAGCAGCGGGGGTTACGAGCAGTACTTC.

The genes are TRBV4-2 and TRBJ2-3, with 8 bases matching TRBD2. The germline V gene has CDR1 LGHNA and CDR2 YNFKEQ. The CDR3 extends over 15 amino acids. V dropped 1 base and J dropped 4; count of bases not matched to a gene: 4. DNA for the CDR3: TGTGCCAGCAGCCAAGGAGCGGGAGAGGCAGATACGCAGTATTTT. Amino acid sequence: CASSQGAGEADTQYF.

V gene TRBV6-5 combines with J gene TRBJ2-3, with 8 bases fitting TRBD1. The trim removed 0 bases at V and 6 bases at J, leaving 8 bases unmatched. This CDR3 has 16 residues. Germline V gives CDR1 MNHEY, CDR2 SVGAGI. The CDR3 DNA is TGTGCCAGCAGTTACTCAGCTCAGGGGGCAGCGGATACGCAGTATTTT. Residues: CASSYSAQGAADTQYF.

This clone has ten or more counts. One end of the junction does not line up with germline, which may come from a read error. The CDR3 protein is CSAPVGGGNTGAFF. DNA of the CDR3: TGCAGTGCACCCGTGGGGGGAGGGAACACTGGAGCTTTCTTT. This rearrangement joins TRBV20-1 to TRBJ1-1; a possible D gene is TRBD1 (5 bases). The length of the CDR3 is 14 residues. Germline assignment: CDR1 DFQATT and CDR2 SNEGSKA (reference sequence).

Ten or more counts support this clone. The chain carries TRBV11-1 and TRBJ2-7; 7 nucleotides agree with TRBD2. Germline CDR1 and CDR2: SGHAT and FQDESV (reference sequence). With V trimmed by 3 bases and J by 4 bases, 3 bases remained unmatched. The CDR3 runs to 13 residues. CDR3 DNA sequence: TGTGCCAGCAGCTTTGCGGGAGATTACGAGCAGTACTTC. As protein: CASSFAGDYEQYF.

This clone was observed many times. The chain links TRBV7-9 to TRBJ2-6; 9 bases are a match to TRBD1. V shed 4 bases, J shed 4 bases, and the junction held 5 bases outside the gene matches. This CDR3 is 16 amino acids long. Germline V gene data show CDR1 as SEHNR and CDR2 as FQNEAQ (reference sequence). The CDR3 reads CASSSQGAPGANVLTF. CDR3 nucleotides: TGTGCCAGCAGCTCACAGGGGGCTCCAGGGGCCAACGTCCTGACTTTC.

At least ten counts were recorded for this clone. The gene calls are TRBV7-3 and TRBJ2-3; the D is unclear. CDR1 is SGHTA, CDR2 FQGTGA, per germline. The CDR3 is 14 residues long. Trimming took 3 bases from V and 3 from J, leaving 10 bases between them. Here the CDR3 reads CASSLGDVTDTQYF. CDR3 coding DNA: TGTGCCAGCAGCTTGGGTGATGTGACAGATACGCAGTATTTT.

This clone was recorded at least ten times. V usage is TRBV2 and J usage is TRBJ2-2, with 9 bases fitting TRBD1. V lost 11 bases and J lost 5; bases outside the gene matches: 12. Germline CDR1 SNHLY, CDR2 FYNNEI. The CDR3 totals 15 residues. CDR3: CAANVGTGSTGELFF. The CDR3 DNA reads TGTGCCGCTAACGTGGGGACAGGGTCGACCGGGGAGCTGTTTTTT.

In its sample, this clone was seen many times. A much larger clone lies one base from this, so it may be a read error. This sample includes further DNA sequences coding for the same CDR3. CDR3 coding DNA: TGCGCCAGCAGCCTACGAAGGGCGGAGCAGTACTTC. Translation: CASSLRRAEQYF. The V call is TRBV3-1, the J call TRBJ2-7; D not certain. Germline CDR1 and CDR2: LGHDT and YNNKEL (reference sequence). The CDR3 contains 12 residues.

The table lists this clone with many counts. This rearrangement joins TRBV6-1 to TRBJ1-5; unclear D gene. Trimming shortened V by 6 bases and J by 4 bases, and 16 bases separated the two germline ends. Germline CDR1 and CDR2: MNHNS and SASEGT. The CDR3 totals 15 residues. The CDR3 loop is CASSPGSFRNQPQHF. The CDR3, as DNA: TGTGCCAGCAGCCCCGGCAGTTTTAGGAATCAGCCCCAGCATTTT.

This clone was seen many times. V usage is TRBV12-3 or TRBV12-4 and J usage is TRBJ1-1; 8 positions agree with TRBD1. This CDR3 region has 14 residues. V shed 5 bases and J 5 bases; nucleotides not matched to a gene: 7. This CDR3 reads CASSTDRAWTEAFF. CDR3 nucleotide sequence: TGTGCCAGCAGTACGGACAGGGCTTGGACTGAAGCTTTCTTT.